This T cell receptor (beta chain) was captured by sequencing in a study of T cell responses to AZD1222 COVID-19 vaccine. Overall study results and limits: Spike-specific TCR breadth and depth went up after people got two AZD1222 doses. Spike was spanned by vaccine-associated CD4 TCRs, which were dominant at 160-218 and 743-854.

Here immunoSEQ multiplex PCR was the method, and the copy in TCRdb shows in-frame clones only, minus some. The data contain about 50,000 clones, approximately 83% of them singletons. CDR1 is SNHLY and CDR2 is FYNNEI in the germline V gene. There are 18 residues in the CDR3. The V and J ends lost 5 bases and 3 bases respectively, with 20 bases between them. The table lists this clone with a few counts. Its specificity is not known. The sequencing here drew on peripheral blood, taken on day 0 of AZD1222 vaccination. V gene TRBV2 combines with J gene TRBJ2-6; D perhaps matches TRBD2 (6 bases). This sequence was found in an adult in good health. The chain's CDR3 is CASSTQSGVTVGANVLTF. The CDR3 nucleotides are TGTGCCAGCAGTACCCAGTCGGGGGTCACGGTTGGGGCCAACGTCCTGACTTTC. Full variable domain (remainder filled in from reference TRBV2 and TRBJ2-6): EPEVTQTPSHQVTQMGQEVILRCVPISNHLYFYWYRQILGQKVEFLVSFYNNEISEKSEIFDDQFSVERPDGSNFTLKIRSTKLEDSAMYFCASSTQSGVTVGANVLTFGAGSRLTVL.